The rows below give T cell receptor beta chains drawn from one sample of a study of blood T cell repertoires in COVID-19. Sequencing was performed with immunoSEQ multiplex PCR; in TCRdb, only in-frame clones are kept and a portion is missing. The profile covers 200,000 to 250,000 clones, with less than 85% appearing a single time and about 5.5% taken by the ten largest. The sample comprised peripheral blood. The receptors come from a woman in her 70s with acute or convalescent COVID-19. Both conserved end residues are part of each CDR3. The D gene is left open where the match is weak. Clone size is not always given. Where it is, it says once, few, many or a class for expanded clones.

. | . | TRBJ2-3 | TRBV7-2 | CASSPRTNLVPDTQYF | TGTGCCAGCAGCCCCAGGACTAATTTAGTCCCAGATACGCAGTATTTT
. | once | TRBJ2-2 | TRBV19 | CASSIDQADVVSTGELFF | TGTGCCAGTAGTATAGATCAAGCGGATGTAGTAAGCACCGGGGAGCTGTTTTTT
. | . | TRBJ2-7 | TRBV7-2 | CASSLGAARTYEQYF | TGTGCCAGCAGCTTAGGGGCAGCCCGAACCTACGAGCAGTACTTC
TRBD1 | . | TRBJ2-5 | TRBV7-6 | CASSPTGQGTQETQYF | TGTGCCAGCAGCCCAACGGGACAGGGGACCCAAGAGACCCAGTACTTC
TRBD1 | . | TRBJ1-2 | TRBV14 | CASSQDRDRDGYTF | TGTGCCAGCAGCCAAGATCGAGACAGGGATGGCTACACCTTC
TRBD1 | . | TRBJ1-2 | TRBV29-1 | CSAPDRGNYGYTF | TGCAGCGCTCCGGACAGGGGGAACTATGGCTACACCTTC
. | . | TRBJ2-5 | TRBV6-5 | CASSRGRSWETQYF | TGTGCCAGCAGCCGGGGGAGATCTTGGGAGACCCAGTACTTC
TRBD1 | . | TRBJ1-4 | TRBV9 | CASSVSQGASEKLFF | TGTGCCAGCAGCGTATCCCAGGGGGCGAGTGAAAAACTGTTTTTT
TRBD1 | . | TRBJ2-6 | TRBV7-2 | CASSWTGAAGANVLTF | TGTGCCAGCAGCTGGACAGGGGCTGCGGGGGCCAACGTCCTGACTTTC
. | . | TRBJ2-2 | TRBV3-1/TRBV3-2 | CASSPGQQTGELFF | TGTGCCAGCAGCCCGGGACAACAGACCGGGGAGCTGTTTTTT
. | . | TRBJ2-2 | TRBV19 | CASSIIRGQMNTGELFF | TGTGCCAGTAGTATAATTCGCGGACAGATGAACACCGGGGAGCTGTTTTTT
. | . | TRBJ1-1 | TRBV5-1 | CASSLKPAGPSEAFF | TGCGCCAGCAGCTTGAAGCCTGCGGGGCCGAGTGAAGCTTTCTTT
TRBD2 | . | TRBJ2-2 | TRBV19 | CASSIPTSGNVGELFF | TGTGCCAGTAGTATTCCGACTAGCGGGAACGTCGGGGAGCTGTTTTTT
. | few | TRBJ1-3 | TRBV29-1 | CSVQGAFSGNTIYF | TGCAGCGTTCAAGGGGCTTTCTCTGGAAACACCATATATTTT
. | . | TRBJ1-1 | TRBV27 | CASSYNGGEAFF | TGTGCCAGCAGTTATAACGGCGGTGAAGCTTTCTTT
. | few | TRBJ2-7 | TRBV7-8 | CASSLGSIYEQYF | TGTGCCAGCAGCTTAGGTAGTATCTACGAGCAGTACTTC
TRBD1 | . | TRBJ1-2 | TRBV6-5 | CASSYSTGEGYTF | TGTGCCAGCAGTTACTCGACAGGGGAAGGCTACACCTTC
. | . | TRBJ2-7 | TRBV2 | CASNSDNSYEQYF | TGTGCCAGCAACTCCGACAACTCCTACGAGCAGTACTTC
TRBD1 | few | TRBJ1-1 | TRBV2 | CASSSNRGTEAFF | TGTGCCAGCAGCAGCAACAGGGGGACTGAAGCTTTCTTT
TRBD1 | . | TRBJ2-2 | TRBV6-2/TRBV6-3 | CASRPGQGTNTGELFF | TGTGCCAGCAGGCCTGGACAGGGGACGAACACCGGGGAGCTGTTTTTT
TRBD1 | . | TRBJ2-2 | TRBV2 | CASSVVGTATGELFF | TGTGCCAGCAGTGTGGTCGGGACAGCAACCGGGGAGCTGTTTTTT
. | . | TRBJ2-7 | TRBV10-1 | CASSETPRDEQYF | TGCGCCAGCAGTGAGACACCTCGGGACGAGCAGTACTTC
TRBD2 | . | TRBJ2-5 | TRBV7-2 | CASSLALAGQETQYF | TGTGCCAGCAGCTTAGCCCTAGCGGGTCAAGAGACCCAGTACTTC
. | . | TRBJ1-5 | TRBV12-3/TRBV12-4 | CASSLAGPQHF | TGTGCCAGCAGTTTAGCCGGGCCCCAGCATTTT
. | . | TRBJ2-7 | TRBV10-3 | CAISPVSTYEQYF | TGTGCCATCAGCCCTGTGAGTACCTACGAGCAGTACTTC
TRBD2 | . | TRBJ2-3 | TRBV7-2 | CASSTGLAGGRFGTDTQYF | TGTGCCAGCAGCACTGGACTAGCGGGAGGGAGGTTCGGCACAGATACGCAGTATTTT
TRBD1 | . | TRBJ2-2 | TRBV2 | CASSTATGGTGELFF | TGTGCCAGCAGTACCGCCACAGGGGGCACCGGGGAGCTGTTTTTT
TRBD1 | . | TRBJ2-7 | TRBV6-5 | CASSYPGQGGTYEQYF | TGTGCCAGCAGTTACCCGGGACAGGGGGGAACCTACGAGCAGTACTTC
. | . | TRBJ2-1 | TRBV4-1 | CASSQRNPGGGEQFF | TGCGCCAGCAGCCAAAGAAACCCGGGGGGCGGTGAGCAGTTCTTC
. | . | TRBJ2-3 | TRBV27 | CASSFTGADTQYF | TGTGCCAGCAGTTTCACGGGGGCAGATACGCAGTATTTT
TRBD2 | . | TRBJ2-1 | TRBV5-1 | CASSSGLAGVNEQFF | TGCGCCAGCAGCTCCGGACTAGCGGGAGTAAATGAGCAGTTCTTC
TRBD1 | . | TRBJ1-2 | TRBV6-5 | CASSYSSNGQGNGYTF | TGTGCCAGCAGTTACTCCAGCAATGGACAGGGAAATGGCTACACCTTC
. | . | TRBJ1-4 | TRBV25-1 | CASSEYGRDTNEKLFF | TGTGCCAGCAGTGAATATGGGAGGGACACTAATGAAAAACTGTTTTTT
. | . | TRBJ1-2 | TRBV6-5 | CASSYGGVAEEGGYTF | TGTGCCAGCAGTTACGGAGGGGTGGCAGAGGAGGGTGGCTACACCTTC
TRBD2 | once | TRBJ2-7 | TRBV5-1 | CASSFSGGSYEQYF | TGCGCCAGCAGCTTTTCGGGGGGAAGCTACGAGCAGTACTTC
. | . | TRBJ2-3 | TRBV30 | CAWSVRTDSTDTQYF | TGTGCCTGGAGTGTAAGGACAGACAGCACAGATACGCAGTATTTT
. | . | TRBJ1-6 | TRBV21-1 | CASSKGRASPLHF | TGTGCCAGCAGCAAAGGCAGGGCCTCACCCCTCCACTTT
. | . | TRBJ1-5 | TRBV30 | CAWSANSNQPQHF | TGTGCCTGGAGCGCTAATAGCAATCAGCCCCAGCATTTT
TRBD1 | . | TRBJ1-5 | TRBV19 | CASSMGTGGGNQPQHF | TGTGCCAGTAGTATGGGGACAGGGGGGGGCAATCAGCCCCAGCATTTT
TRBD1 | . | TRBJ2-3 | TRBV24-1 | CATSDWTGGPDTQYF | TGTGCCACCAGTGATTGGACAGGGGGCCCAGATACGCAGTATTTT
TRBD2 | . | TRBJ2-7 | TRBV14 | CASSEWTSGIYEQYF | TGTGCCAGCAGCGAGTGGACTAGCGGAATCTACGAGCAGTACTTC
. | . | TRBJ1-5 | TRBV28 | CASSFTGIGNQPQHF | TGTGCCAGCAGTTTTACGGGGATAGGCAATCAGCCCCAGCATTTT
. | . | TRBJ2-7 | TRBV7-2 | CASSLAAGYEQYF | TGTGCCAGCAGCTTAGCGGCAGGCTACGAGCAGTACTTC
. | . | TRBJ2-1 | TRBV5-1 | CASSLAFGAINEQFF | TGCGCCAGCAGCTTGGCCTTCGGAGCAATCAATGAGCAGTTCTTC
. | few | TRBJ2-1 | TRBV7-9 | CASSRTGQGRIGDEQFF | TGTGCCAGCAGCCGCACGGGCCAGGGGAGAATAGGCGATGAGCAGTTCTTC